Listed below are T cell receptor beta chains from one sample, sequenced in a study of brain T cells in children with intractable seizures. Assay: immunoSEQ multiplex PCR; the TCRdb copy retains only in-frame clones and omits some. The sample lists roughly 23,000 clones, 85% to 95% occurring once. Source: peripheral blood, taken at surgery. The receptors were sampled from a boy between 10 and 17 years old with focal cortical dysplasia and intractable seizures. Each CDR3 is given with its conserved first and last residue. D genes are given only for firm matches. Size is stated for part of the rows, as once, few or many counts, or as a class when the clone is expanded.

cdr3_aa: CASSTTLGETQYF
cdr3_nt: TGTGCCAGCAGCACCACCCTTGGGGAGACCCAGTACTTC
j_call: TRBJ2-5
v_call: TRBV7-3
clone_size: .
d_call: .

cdr3_aa: CASSYGDRNGELFF
cdr3_nt: TGTGCCAGCAGTTACGGGGATCGGAACGGGGAGCTGTTTTTT
j_call: TRBJ2-2
v_call: TRBV6-5
clone_size: .
d_call: .

cdr3_aa: CASSEAGGPDTQYF
cdr3_nt: TGTGCCAGCAGCGAAGCAGGGGGGCCAGATACGCAGTATTTT
j_call: TRBJ2-3
v_call: TRBV7-6
clone_size: .
d_call: .

cdr3_aa: CASNGLAVNVGEQFF
cdr3_nt: TGTGCCAGTAACGGGCTAGCGGTAAACGTAGGTGAGCAGTTCTTC
j_call: TRBJ2-1
v_call: TRBV19
clone_size: .
d_call: TRBD2

cdr3_aa: CASSDNSLSGNTIYF
cdr3_nt: TGTGCCAGCAGTGATAACAGCCTCTCTGGAAACACCATATATTTT
j_call: TRBJ1-3
v_call: TRBV6-1
clone_size: .
d_call: .

cdr3_aa: CASSGGGTGREKLFF
cdr3_nt: TGTGCCAGCAGCGGCGGGGGGACAGGGCGTGAAAAACTGTTTTTT
j_call: TRBJ1-4
v_call: TRBV5-4
clone_size: few
d_call: TRBD1

cdr3_aa: CASSLAPNQETQYF
cdr3_nt: TGCGCCAGCAGCTTGGCCCCTAACCAAGAGACCCAGTACTTC
j_call: TRBJ2-5
v_call: TRBV5-1
clone_size: .
d_call: .

cdr3_aa: CASSINGQVNTEAFF
cdr3_nt: TGTGCCAGTAGTATCAATGGGCAGGTGAACACTGAAGCTTTCTTT
j_call: TRBJ1-1
v_call: TRBV19
clone_size: .
d_call: .

cdr3_aa: CSVETDTQYF
cdr3_nt: TGCAGCGTTGAAACAGATACGCAGTATTTT
j_call: TRBJ2-3
v_call: TRBV29-1
clone_size: .
d_call: .

cdr3_aa: CATSGRGSYEQYF
cdr3_nt: TGTGCCACCAGTGGGAGGGGCAGCTACGAGCAGTACTTC
j_call: TRBJ2-7
v_call: TRBV24-1
clone_size: .
d_call: .

cdr3_aa: CSINGASGGLNEQYF
cdr3_nt: TGCAGCATCAACGGTGCTAGCGGGGGGCTCAACGAGCAGTACTTC
j_call: TRBJ2-7
v_call: TRBV29-1
clone_size: .
d_call: TRBD2

cdr3_aa: CAWSEGASPYYTF
cdr3_nt: TGTGCCTGGAGTGAGGGCGCCAGTCCGTACTACACCTTC
j_call: TRBJ1-2
v_call: TRBV30
clone_size: .
d_call: .

cdr3_aa: CASSLPRVPEAFF
cdr3_nt: TGTGCCAGCAGTTTACCGAGAGTCCCTGAAGCTTTCTTT
j_call: TRBJ1-1
v_call: TRBV28
clone_size: .
d_call: .

cdr3_aa: CASSLWPGEEQFF
cdr3_nt: TGTGCCAGCAGTTTATGGCCGGGAGAAGAGCAGTTCTTC
j_call: TRBJ2-1
v_call: TRBV28
clone_size: .
d_call: .

cdr3_aa: CASSLEGRPSYEQYF
cdr3_nt: TGTGCCAGCAGCTTGGAGGGCAGGCCATCCTACGAGCAGTACTTC
j_call: TRBJ2-7
v_call: TRBV5-5
clone_size: .
d_call: .

cdr3_aa: CASRPSSGRWRETQYF
cdr3_nt: TGTGCCAGCAGGCCGAGTAGCGGCCGTTGGCGGGAGACCCAGTACTTC
j_call: TRBJ2-5
v_call: TRBV5-6
clone_size: .
d_call: .

cdr3_aa: CASSLLTGRASNQPQHF
cdr3_nt: TGTGCCAGCAGCTTACTAACCGGACGGGCTAGCAATCAGCCCCAGCATTTT
j_call: TRBJ1-5
v_call: TRBV7-8
clone_size: .
d_call: .

cdr3_aa: CASRGDSTDTQYF
cdr3_nt: TGTGCCAGTAGGGGGGACAGCACAGATACGCAGTATTTT
j_call: TRBJ2-3
v_call: TRBV19
clone_size: .
d_call: .

cdr3_aa: CASLPAVGGPYNEQFF
cdr3_nt: TGTGCCAGCTTACCAGCGGTCGGGGGGCCCTACAATGAGCAGTTCTTC
j_call: TRBJ2-1
v_call: TRBV28
clone_size: .
d_call: .

cdr3_aa: CASSYLQYATNEKLFF
cdr3_nt: TGTGCCAGCAGTTACTTGCAGTATGCAACTAATGAAAAACTGTTTTTT
j_call: TRBJ1-4
v_call: TRBV6-2/TRBV6-3
clone_size: .
d_call: .

cdr3_aa: CATLGYMNTEAFF
cdr3_nt: TGTGCCACCTTAGGATATATGAACACTGAAGCTTTCTTT
j_call: TRBJ1-1
v_call: TRBV2
clone_size: .
d_call: .

cdr3_aa: CASSLGAVGAFF
cdr3_nt: TGTGCCAGTAGTCTGGGAGCCGTCGGAGCTTTCTTT
j_call: TRBJ1-1
v_call: TRBV19
clone_size: .
d_call: .

cdr3_aa: CASSFTAGNTGELFF
cdr3_nt: TGTGCCAGCAGCTTTACAGCGGGGAACACCGGGGAGCTGTTTTTT
j_call: TRBJ2-2
v_call: TRBV11-2
clone_size: once
d_call: .

cdr3_aa: CASSFRRETYGRDEQFF
cdr3_nt: TGTGCCAGCAGCTTCCGCCGTGAGACCTATGGGCGGGACGAGCAGTTCTTC
j_call: TRBJ2-1
v_call: TRBV13
clone_size: .
d_call: .

cdr3_aa: CASSYSQGANEKLFF
cdr3_nt: TGTGCCAGCAGTTACTCGCAAGGGGCGAACGAAAAACTGTTTTTT
j_call: TRBJ1-4
v_call: TRBV6-6
clone_size: .
d_call: .

cdr3_aa: CASTTNTRGRNTEAFF
cdr3_nt: TGTGCCAGCACCACCAATACCCGGGGGCGAAACACTGAAGCTTTCTTT
j_call: TRBJ1-1
v_call: TRBV28
clone_size: few
d_call: .

cdr3_aa: CASSRRVTDTQYF
cdr3_nt: TGTGCCAGCAGCAGGCGGGTCACAGATACGCAGTATTTT
j_call: TRBJ2-3
v_call: TRBV5-8
clone_size: .
d_call: .

cdr3_aa: CASSLWETEAFF
cdr3_nt: TGTGCCAGCAGTCTTTGGGAAACTGAAGCTTTCTTT
j_call: TRBJ1-1
v_call: TRBV6-5
clone_size: .
d_call: .

cdr3_aa: CASSPTSGAYNEQFF
cdr3_nt: TGTGCCAGCAGCCCCACTAGCGGCGCCTACAATGAGCAGTTCTTC
j_call: TRBJ2-1
v_call: TRBV3-1/TRBV3-2
clone_size: once
d_call: TRBD2

cdr3_aa: CASSFVPSRPNTEAFF
cdr3_nt: TGTGCCAGCAGCTTCGTCCCCTCCCGTCCGAACACTGAAGCTTTCTTT
j_call: TRBJ1-1
v_call: TRBV11-1
clone_size: .
d_call: .

cdr3_aa: CASSYSGREDEKLFF
cdr3_nt: TGTGCCAGCAGTTACTCAGGCAGGGAAGATGAAAAACTGTTTTTT
j_call: TRBJ1-4
v_call: TRBV6-5
clone_size: .
d_call: .

cdr3_aa: CASRDTSGANVLTF
cdr3_nt: TGTGCCAGCAGAGACACCTCTGGGGCCAACGTCCTGACTTTC
j_call: TRBJ2-6
v_call: TRBV27
clone_size: .
d_call: .

cdr3_aa: CASSYGIHNEQFF
cdr3_nt: TGTGCCAGCAGCTACGGGATTCACAATGAGCAGTTCTTC
j_call: TRBJ2-1
v_call: TRBV7-3
clone_size: .
d_call: .

cdr3_aa: CASSFGIAGGWETQYF
cdr3_nt: TGTGCCAGCAGTTTCGGAATAGCGGGGGGTTGGGAGACCCAGTACTTC
j_call: TRBJ2-5
v_call: TRBV27
clone_size: .
d_call: TRBD2

cdr3_aa: CASGENSNQPQHF
cdr3_nt: TGTGCCTCAGGAGAGAATAGCAATCAGCCCCAGCATTTT
j_call: TRBJ1-5
v_call: TRBV6-5
clone_size: .
d_call: .

cdr3_aa: CASSLVSGPNEKLFF
cdr3_nt: TGCGCCAGCAGCTTGGTTTCGGGTCCTAATGAAAAACTGTTTTTT
j_call: TRBJ1-4
v_call: TRBV5-1
clone_size: once
d_call: .

cdr3_aa: CASINSFRGTDTQYF
cdr3_nt: TGTGCCAGCATCAATAGCTTTCGGGGCACAGATACGCAGTATTTT
j_call: TRBJ2-3
v_call: TRBV6-6
clone_size: .
d_call: .

cdr3_aa: CASSRTWTEQETQYF
cdr3_nt: TGTGCCAGCAGCCGGACCTGGACGGAGCAAGAGACCCAGTACTTC
j_call: TRBJ2-5
v_call: TRBV6-5
clone_size: .
d_call: .